These T cell receptor beta chains were read from a single sample in a study of cytomegalovirus exposure and HLA in healthy donors. Method: immunoSEQ multiplex PCR; TCRdb's copy keeps in-frame clones and lacks some. The sample has more than 150,000 clones; 70% to 85% are singletons. The specimen was PBMCs. These receptors came from a girl aged 2 to 10 in good health and CMV-seropositive. Each CDR3 is given with its conserved first and last residue. The order of the fields is J gene, D gene, clone size, V gene, CDR3 DNA, CDR3 protein. D genes are given only for firm matches. Size values are once, few and many counts, or a class for expanded clones, and some rows have none.

TRBJ1-1 | TRBD1 | NA | TRBV19 | TGTGCCAGTAGGGCGATTGCGGACAGGCGGAACACTGAAGCTTTCTTT | CASRAIADRRNTEAFF
TRBJ2-2 | NA | NA | TRBV7-6 | TGTGCCAGCAGCGGTGTTAGGCAGGTTGGGGAGCTGTTTTTT | CASSGVRQVGELFF
TRBJ1-2 | NA | once | TRBV28 | TGTGCCAGCAGCCAGAGACAAAGCTATGGCTACACCTTC | CASSQRQSYGYTF
TRBJ1-1 | TRBD1 | once | TRBV19 | TGTGCCAGTAGTCCTGGGACAGGGGCCATGAACACTGAAGCTTTCTTT | CASSPGTGAMNTEAFF
TRBJ1-5 | NA | NA | TRBV7-9 | TGTGCCAGCAGTCAGTCCAATCAGCCCCAGCATTTT | CASSQSNQPQHF
TRBJ2-6 | TRBD1 | NA | TRBV9 | TGTGCCAGCAGCGTAGTGGGGACAGGCCCCTCTGGGGCCAACGTCCTGACTTTC | CASSVVGTGPSGANVLTF
TRBJ2-4 | TRBD1 | NA | TRBV10-1 | TGCGCCAGCAGTGACCATGGGACAGGGGTAAACATTCAGTACTTC | CASSDHGTGVNIQYF
TRBJ2-1 | TRBD2 | once | TRBV4-2 | TGTGCCAGCAGCCAGGACCGACTAGCGGGAGAGCAGTTCTTC | CASSQDRLAGEQFF
TRBJ2-7 | TRBD1 | once | TRBV2 | TGTGCCAGCACCCCACAGGGGGGTCCCTACTACGAGCAGTACTTC | CASTPQGGPYYEQYF
TRBJ2-1 | TRBD2 | NA | TRBV19 | TGTGCCAGTAGTAGAATAGCGGGAGGGCATGTCACTGAGCAGTTCTTC | CASSRIAGGHVTEQFF
TRBJ1-2 | NA | NA | TRBV6-1 | TGTGCCAGCAGCAACCTTGGGGATACAGGGTATGGCTACACCTTC | CASSNLGDTGYGYTF